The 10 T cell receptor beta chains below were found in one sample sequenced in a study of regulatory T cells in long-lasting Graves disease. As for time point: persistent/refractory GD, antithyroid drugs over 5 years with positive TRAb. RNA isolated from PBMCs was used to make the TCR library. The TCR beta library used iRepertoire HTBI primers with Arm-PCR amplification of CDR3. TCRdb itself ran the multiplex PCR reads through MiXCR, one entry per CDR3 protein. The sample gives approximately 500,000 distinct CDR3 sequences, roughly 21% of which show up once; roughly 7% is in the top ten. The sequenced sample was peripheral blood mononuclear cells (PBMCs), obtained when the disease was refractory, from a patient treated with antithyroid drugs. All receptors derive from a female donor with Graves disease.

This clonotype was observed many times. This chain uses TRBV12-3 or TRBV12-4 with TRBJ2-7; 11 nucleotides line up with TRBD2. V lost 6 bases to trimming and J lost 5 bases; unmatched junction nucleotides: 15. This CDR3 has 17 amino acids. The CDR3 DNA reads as TGTGCCAGCAGATCTTCCCAGGTAGCGGGAGGGCCCCACGAGCAGTACTTC. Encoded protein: CASRSSQVAGGPHEQYF.

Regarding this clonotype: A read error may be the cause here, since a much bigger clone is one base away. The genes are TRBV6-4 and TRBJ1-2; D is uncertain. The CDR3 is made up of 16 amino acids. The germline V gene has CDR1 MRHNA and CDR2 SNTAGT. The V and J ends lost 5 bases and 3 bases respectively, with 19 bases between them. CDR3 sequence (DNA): TGTGCCAGCAGTTCCTTACCGAGACTCCCGGACTATGGCTACACCTTC. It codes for CASSSLPRLPDYGYTF.

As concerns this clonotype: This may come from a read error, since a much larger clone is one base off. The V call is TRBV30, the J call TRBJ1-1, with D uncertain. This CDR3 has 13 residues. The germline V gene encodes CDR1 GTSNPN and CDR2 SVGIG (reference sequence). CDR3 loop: CAWSVLRNTETFF. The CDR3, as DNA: TGTGCCTGGAGTGTACTGAGGAACACTGAAACTTTCTTT.

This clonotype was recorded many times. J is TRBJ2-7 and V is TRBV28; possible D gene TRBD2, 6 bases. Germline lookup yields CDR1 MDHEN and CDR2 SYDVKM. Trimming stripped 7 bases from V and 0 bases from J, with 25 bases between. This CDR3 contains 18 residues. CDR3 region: CASTNRNGGRRTSYEQYF. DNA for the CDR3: TGTGCCAGCACGAATAGGAACGGGGGTCGGAGGACCTCCTACGAGCAGTACTTC. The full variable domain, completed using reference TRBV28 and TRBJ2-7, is DVKVTQSSRYLVKRTGEKVFLECVQDMDHENMFWYRQDPGLGLRLIYFSYDVKMKEKGDIPEGYSVSREKKERFSLILESASTNQTSMYLCASTNRNGGRRTSYEQYFGPGTRLTVT.

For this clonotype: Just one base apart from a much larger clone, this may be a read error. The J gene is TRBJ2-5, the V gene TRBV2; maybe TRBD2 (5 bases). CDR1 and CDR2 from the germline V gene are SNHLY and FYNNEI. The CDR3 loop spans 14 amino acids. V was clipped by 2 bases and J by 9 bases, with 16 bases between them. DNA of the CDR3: TGTGCCAGCAGTGAAAGTCTGGGATCGGAGGCCCAGTACTTC. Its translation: CASSESLGSEAQYF.

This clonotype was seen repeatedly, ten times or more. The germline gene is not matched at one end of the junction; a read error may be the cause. CDR3 DNA sequence: TGTGCCAGCAGTTTCCGAGAGGGAGGTTCAGCGGGGGGCCTCTCCAACGAGCAGTACTTC. Amino acid sequence: CASSFREGGSAGGLSNEQYF. V usage is TRBV27 and J usage is TRBJ2-7; 9 bases are a match to TRBD2. Germline V gene data show CDR1 as MNHEY and CDR2 as SMNVEV (reference sequence). CDR3 length: 20 amino acids.

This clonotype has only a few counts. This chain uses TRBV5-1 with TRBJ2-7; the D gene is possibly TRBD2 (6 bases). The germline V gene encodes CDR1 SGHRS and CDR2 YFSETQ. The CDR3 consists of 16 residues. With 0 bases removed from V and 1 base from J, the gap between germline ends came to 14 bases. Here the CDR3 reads CASSLAVGSGSYEQYF. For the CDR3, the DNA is TGCGCCAGCAGCTTGGCCGTGGGTAGCGGTTCCTACGAGCAGTACTTC.

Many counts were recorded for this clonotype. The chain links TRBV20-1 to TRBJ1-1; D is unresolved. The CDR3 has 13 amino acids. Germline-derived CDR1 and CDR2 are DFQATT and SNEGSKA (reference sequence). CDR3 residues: CSHIRALNTEAFF. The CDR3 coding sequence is TGCAGCCATATTAGGGCTTTGAACACTGAAGCTTTCTTT.

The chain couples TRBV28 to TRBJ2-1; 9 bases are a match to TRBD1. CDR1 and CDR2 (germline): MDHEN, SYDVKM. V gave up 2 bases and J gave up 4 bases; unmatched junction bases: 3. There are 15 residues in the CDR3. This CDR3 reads CASSLAGQGYNEQFF. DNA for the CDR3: TGTGCCAGCAGTTTAGCGGGACAGGGTTACAATGAGCAGTTCTTC.

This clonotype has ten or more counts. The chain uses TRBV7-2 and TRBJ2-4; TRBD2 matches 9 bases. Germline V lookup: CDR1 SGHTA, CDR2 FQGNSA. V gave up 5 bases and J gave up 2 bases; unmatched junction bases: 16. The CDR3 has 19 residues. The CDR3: CASSLPRVAGEATKNIQYF. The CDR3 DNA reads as TGTGCCAGCAGCCTTCCCCGGGTAGCGGGAGAGGCGACCAAAAACATTCAGTACTTC.